Shown below are 24 T cell receptor beta chains from a single sample sequenced in a study of CD8+CD57+ T cells in acquired aplastic anemia. Using genomic DNA as the template, TCR beta VDJ and CDR3 profiling was carried out. Each CDR3 protein is one row after TCRdb ran MiXCR on the reads. The repertoire consists of some 150,000 distinct CDR3 sequences, with 40% to 50% occurring once and the leading ten covering over 0.95%. Patients included in sequencing had previously demonstrated CD8+CD57+ cell expansion by flow cytometry. The sequenced sample consisted of sorted CD4+, CD8+, or CD8+CD57+ T cells (not recorded which) from PBMCs. The receptor source for this set is a human donor with aplastic anemia.

A word on this clonotype: Since the CDR3 does not end with the conserved phenylalanine or tryptophan, this likely comes from a read error. The chain has TRBV6-1 and TRBJ1-5, with TRBD1 as a possible D gene (6 bases). The germline V gene encodes CDR1 MNHNS and CDR2 SASEGT. The CDR3 is made up of 13 amino acids. V lost 6 bases and J lost 7, with 13 bases in between. CDR3 region: CASRGGAGQPQHL. In DNA form, the CDR3 reads TGTGCCAGCAGGGGGGGGGCAGGCCAGCCCCAGCATCTT.

The genes are TRBV12-3 or TRBV12-4 and TRBJ1-1, with D perhaps matching TRBD1 (6 bases). This CDR3 region has 14 residues. Trimming shortened V by 4 bases and J by 5 bases, and 14 bases separated the two germline ends. The CDR3 coding sequence is TGTGCCAGCAGTTATGTGGGGGCCAGTACTGAAGCTTTCTTT. Translating it yields CASSYVGASTEAFF.

As to this clonotype: One base away lies a much larger clone, so this may be a sequencing read error. CDR3 sequence reads: CASNSKGALTGTQYF. In DNA form, the CDR3 reads TGTGCCAGCAATTCAAAGGGGGCCCTCACAGGTACGCAGTATTTT. The rearrangement uses TRBV11-1 and TRBJ2-3; 7 bases align to TRBD1. The CDR3 consists of 15 residues. Germline loops: CDR1 SGHAT, CDR2 FQDESV (reference sequence).

This clonotype has ten or more counts. The V gene is TRBV5-4, the J gene TRBJ1-6; 7 positions agree with TRBD1. CDR1 SGHNT and CDR2 YYREEE come from the germline V gene (reference sequence). V shed 2 bases, J shed 8 bases, and the junction held 4 bases outside the gene matches. The length of the CDR3 is 14 residues. The CDR3 sequence is CASSFGQVDSPLHF. The CDR3, as DNA: TGTGCCAGCAGCTTCGGACAGGTGGATTCACCCCTCCACTTT. The complete variable domain, with remaining parts taken from reference TRBV5-4 and TRBJ1-6, reads ETGVTQSPTHLIKTRGQQVTLRCSSQSGHNTVSWYQQALGQGPQFIFQYYREEENGRGNFPPRFSGLQFPNYSSELNVNALELDDSALYLCASSFGQVDSPLHFGNGTRLTVT.

This chain connects TRBV28 to TRBJ1-1; D is possibly TRBD1 (5 bases). The CDR3 consists of 14 residues. V lost 6 bases to trimming and J lost 0 bases, with 11 bases between them. The V gene's germline CDR1 is MDHEN and CDR2 SYDVKM. The chain's CDR3 is CASRSGSVNTEAFF. CDR3 coding DNA: TGTGCCAGCAGGTCAGGGTCCGTGAACACTGAAGCTTTCTTT.

V usage is TRBV7-3 and J usage is TRBJ2-1, with 13 nucleotides matching TRBD2. The junction had 2 bases not matched to a gene; V was cut back by 3 bases and J by 12 bases. The CDR3 sequence is 13 residues long. Germline CDR1 SGHTA, CDR2 FQGTGA. The CDR3 DNA reads as TGTGCCAGCAGCTTGGGACTAGCGGGGCCGCAGTTCTTC. Residues: CASSLGLAGPQFF.

The CDR3 loop is CASSSGETSGGPWDEQFF. The CDR3 nucleotides read TGTGCCAGCTCATCCGGGGAGACTAGCGGGGGCCCCTGGGATGAGCAGTTCTTC. The gene calls are TRBV18 and TRBJ2-1; TRBD2 agrees at 12 bases. Germline-derived CDR1 and CDR2 are KGHSH and LQKENI. Trimming cost V 5 bases and J 8 bases; bases outside gene matches: 16. The CDR3 spans 18 residues.

This clonotype was counted ten times or more. The chain recombines TRBV10-1 with TRBJ2-3; D is ambiguous. Trimming removed 3 bases at V and 1 base at J, with 11 bases between. This CDR3 has 15 amino acids. Per the germline V gene, CDR1 is WNHNN and CDR2 is SYGVQD (reference sequence). The CDR3 region has the DNA TGCGCCAGCAGTGATTCCAGGACCCGCACAGATACGCAGTATTTT. This codes for CASSDSRTRTDTQYF.

This clonotype was detected once. The gene calls are TRBV2 and TRBJ1-1; possible D gene TRBD1, 5 bases. The CDR3 is 14 amino acids. V was shortened by 7 bases and J by 4 bases, with 16 bases between the two germline ends. Germline values: CDR1 SNHLY, CDR2 FYNNEI. Written as DNA, the CDR3 is TGTGCCAGCACCGGGACTCCGGGCGCCACTGAAGCTTTCTTT. Protein: CASTGTPGATEAFF.

This clonotype occurred once. The chain is built from TRBV19 and TRBJ1-1; 9 bases fit TRBD1. V lost 4 bases and J lost 5; bases outside the gene matches: 8. Germline assignment: CDR1 LNHDA and CDR2 SQIVND (reference sequence). This CDR3 is 15 amino acids long. The CDR3 here is CASSTVGQGNTEAFF. The CDR3, as DNA: TGTGCCAGTAGTACTGTAGGACAGGGGAATACTGAAGCTTTCTTT.

This clonotype was detected only once. The CDR3 sequence: CASMRNRGEETQYF. Here the CDR3 DNA reads TGTGCCAGCATGAGGAACAGGGGGGAAGAGACCCAGTACTTC. This sequence joins TRBV7-8 and TRBJ2-5; 8 bases are shared with TRBD1. The CDR3 is made up of 14 amino acids. Germline V lookup: CDR1 SGHVS, CDR2 FQNEAQ. V shed 7 bases and J 3 bases; nucleotides not matched to a gene: 7.

A word on this clonotype: The junction differs from germline at one of its ends, possibly a read error. The rearrangement links TRBV24-1 to TRBJ2-3, with no clear D. CDR1 and CDR2 from the germline V gene are KGHDR and SFDVKD. The CDR3 totals 16 residues. The CDR3 nucleotides read TGTGCCACCAGTGATTACCCACATGGAATCACAGATGCGCAGTATTTT. As protein: CATSDYPHGITDAQYF.

This clonotype was observed once. V is TRBV7-9 and J is TRBJ2-1, with 9 bases identical to TRBD2. The germline gives CDR1 SEHNR, CDR2 FQNEAQ (reference sequence). V trimming: 11 bases; J trimming: 6 bases; junction bases outside the gene matches: 8. CDR3 length: 13 residues. CDR3 in amino acids: CARASGELNEQFF. In DNA, the CDR3 is TGTGCCCGTGCTAGCGGGGAACTCAATGAGCAGTTCTTC.

This sequence joins TRBV10-3 and TRBJ2-3; a weak D match, TRBD1 (5 bases). With 3 bases removed from V and 4 bases from J, the gap between germline ends came to 11 bases. The CDR3 extends over 14 amino acids. Germline values: CDR1 ENHRY, CDR2 SYGVKD. The CDR3 bases are TGTGCCATCAGTGATGGCAGGGCTGCAGATACGCAGTATTTT. Translating it yields CAISDGRAADTQYF.

In its sample, this clonotype was seen a few times. One junction end does not reproduce the germline sequence, and a read error may be involved. V usage is TRBV10-3 and J usage is TRBJ2-1; a weak D match, TRBD2 (6 bases). CDR1 ENHRY and CDR2 SYGVKD come from the germline V gene. The length of the CDR3 is 15 residues. The CDR3 DNA reads TGTGCAATCAGTGCACTTCTGACGGGGGACAATGAGCAGTTCTTC. Translated, it gives CAISALLTGDNEQFF.

This clonotype appeared a few times. This sequence joins TRBV10-2 and TRBJ1-2; 9 bases fit TRBD1. The CDR3 runs 14 residues. From germline, CDR1 is WSHSY and CDR2 SAAADI. Trimming at V came to 3 bases and at J to 5 bases, leaving 4 bases not matched to a gene. The CDR3 spells CASSDPGQGYGYTF. The CDR3 coding sequence is TGCGCCAGCAGTGACCCGGGACAGGGTTATGGCTACACCTTC.

This clonotype was observed at least ten times. V usage is TRBV20-1 and J usage is TRBJ1-1, with 8 bases that match TRBD1. The V and J ends lost 7 bases and 1 base, in that order; junction bases with no gene match: 14. There are 16 residues in the CDR3. Germline V gene sequence: CDR1 DFQATT, CDR2 SNEGSKA (reference sequence). The CDR3 nucleotides are TGCAGTGTTCGCCCGGCAGGGGGCGTCCCGAACACTGAAGCTTTCTTT. It encodes CSVRPAGGVPNTEAFF.

This clonotype was seen repeatedly, ten times or more. CDR3 in DNA: TGTGCCAGCAGCCGCGGTGGTGGAGAGACCCAGTACTTC. Its protein product is CASSRGGGETQYF. The chain uses TRBV7-7 and TRBJ2-5; D is unclear. The CDR3 runs to 13 residues. The germline CDR1 and CDR2 sequences are SSHAT and FNYEAQ (reference sequence). Trimming removed 5 bases from V and 4 bases from J, with 11 bases in between. Full variable domain (rest looked up from reference TRBV7-7 and TRBJ2-5): GAGVSQSPRYKVTKRGQDVTLRCDPISSHATLYWYQQALGQGPEFLTYFNYEAQPDKSGLPSDRFSAERPEGSISTLTIQRTEQRDSAMYRCASSRGGGETQYFGPGTRLLVL.

The gene calls are TRBV10-3 and TRBJ1-1; a weak D match, TRBD1 (6 bases). From germline, CDR1 is ENHRY and CDR2 SYGVKD. This CDR3 comprises 15 residues. V was trimmed by 0 bases and J by 0 bases, leaving 8 bases between them. The CDR3 spells CAISESGGVNTEAFF. Written as DNA, the CDR3 is TGTGCCATCAGTGAGTCAGGGGGAGTGAACACTGAAGCTTTCTTT.

Notes on this clonotype: This may be a read error: a much more frequent sequence differs by one nucleotide. The CDR3 DNA follows: TGTGCCAGCAGCTTCAACATGAGGAACACTGAAGCTTTCTTT. Its translation is CASSFNMRNTEAFF. The chain links TRBV3-1 to TRBJ1-1; no firm D call. The CDR3 is 14 residues long. The V gene lost 5 bases and the J gene lost 1 base, with 11 bases spanning the gap. Per germline, CDR1 LGHDT and CDR2 YNNKEL (reference sequence).

V usage is TRBV25-1 and J usage is TRBJ2-1; weak D call: TRBD2 (5 bases). Trimming took 3 bases from V and 2 from J, leaving 17 bases between them. There are 17 residues in the CDR3. From germline, CDR1 is MGHDK and CDR2 SYGVNS. This chain's CDR3 is CASSEGADSIPYNEQFF. As DNA, the CDR3 is TGTGCCAGCAGTGAGGGTGCGGACTCCATCCCCTACAATGAGCAGTTCTTC.

This clonotype was counted at least ten times. This chain links TRBV14 with TRBJ1-2; 7 bases agree with TRBD1. Germline values: CDR1 SGHDN, CDR2 FVKESK. V lost 4 bases, J lost 5 bases, and 10 bases stayed unmatched. This CDR3 spans 15 amino acids. The CDR3 loop is CASSPRQGIWYGYTF. The CDR3 nucleotides are TGTGCCAGCAGCCCTCGACAGGGCATATGGTATGGCTACACCTTC.

This clonotype was counted a single time. Possible read error: a much larger clone is one base away. V and J are TRBV27 and TRBJ2-7; D remains unclear. Trimming stripped 2 bases from V and 0 bases from J, with 8 bases between. The V gene's germline CDR1 is MNHEY and CDR2 SMNVEV (reference sequence). This CDR3 spans 14 amino acids. CDR3 region: CASSLGDPSYEQYF. The CDR3 region has the DNA TGTGCCAGCAGTTTAGGGGATCCCTCCTACGAGCAGTACTTC.

The table lists this clonotype with many counts. This chain joins TRBV7-9 and TRBJ2-1; D is possibly TRBD1 (8 bases). The CDR3 totals 14 residues. Germline CDR1 and CDR2: SEHNR and FQNEAQ (reference sequence). The V and J ends lost 5 bases and 8 bases respectively, with 16 bases between them. CDR3 nucleotides: TGTGCCAGCAGCCTAGGACAGGGAGGGGATGAGCAGTTCTTC. The encoded protein is CASSLGQGGDEQFF.